This is a list of T cell receptor beta chains from one sample in a study of control samples from healthy donors and cancer patients. Sequencing used immunoSEQ multiplex PCR; TCRdb keeps in-frame clones, though not all of them. The sample has under 85,000 clones, roughly 92% seen once; the top ten hold 6.2%. Sequenced material: blood. The receptor set was obtained from a woman aged 40 to 49 in good health. Both conserved end residues are part of each CDR3. A D gene is named only where the DNA matches it firmly. Rows give clone size only sometimes, using once, few, many, or a class for an expanded clone.

d_call	v_call	clone_size	j_call	cdr3_nt	cdr3_aa
TRBD2	TRBV5-1	NA	TRBJ2-3	TGCGCCAGCAGCTTTTGGCTAGCGGGGGATACGCAGTATTTT	CASSFWLAGDTQYF
NA	TRBV19	NA	TRBJ2-2	TGTGCCAGTAGTATAAGGGGCGGAAGGAACACCGGGGAGCTGTTTTTT	CASSIRGGRNTGELFF
NA	TRBV27	NA	TRBJ2-5	TGTGCCAGCAGTTCTTCAGGGACTCCCGGAGAGACCCAGTACTTC	CASSSSGTPGETQYF
NA	TRBV4-3	NA	TRBJ1-4	TGCGCCAGCAGCCAAGATCGGAATGAAAAACTGTTTTTT	CASSQDRNEKLFF
NA	TRBV6-1	NA	TRBJ1-3	TGTGCCAGCAGTGAAGACATCCTCTTCGGAAACACCATATATTTT	CASSEDILFGNTIYF
TRBD1	TRBV6-6	NA	TRBJ1-1	TGTGCCACAACAGACAGGGGCTTAAGTACTGAAGCTTTCTTT	CATTDRGLSTEAFF
TRBD1	TRBV30	NA	TRBJ1-5	TGTGCCTGGGGACAGGGGGTGGGCAATCAGCCCCAGCATTTT	CAWGQGVGNQPQHF
NA	TRBV12-3/TRBV12-4	NA	TRBJ1-1	TGTGCCAGCAGTGGGGGGACGGGCGAAGCTTTCTTT	CASSGGTGEAFF
NA	TRBV11-2	NA	TRBJ2-5	TGTGCCAGCAGCTTAAGGCAGGGAAGAGAGACCCAGTACTTC	CASSLRQGRETQYF
TRBD1	TRBV28	NA	TRBJ1-1	TGTGCCAGCGGGCCTCAGGGGGCAGGCACTGAAGCTTTCTTT	CASGPQGAGTEAFF
NA	TRBV19	NA	TRBJ2-6	TGTGCCAGCGTTCGACAGGAAGGCTCTGGGGCCAACGTCCTGACTTTC	CASVRQEGSGANVLTF
NA	TRBV28	NA	TRBJ1-5	TGTGCCAGCAGTTTCGGTCTCAATCAGCCCCAGCATTTT	CASSFGLNQPQHF
NA	TRBV6-5	NA	TRBJ1-1	TGTGCCAGCAGTTACGGGGCAGCTGAAGCTTTCTTT	CASSYGAAEAFF
NA	TRBV6-6	once	TRBJ1-1	TGTGCCAGCAGTTACATCGTCGGACGAGAAGAAGCTTTCTTT	CASSYIVGREEAFF
TRBD1	TRBV6-5	NA	TRBJ2-1	TGTGCCAGCAGGGGGACAGGGGTGGGCAATGAGCAGTTCTTC	CASRGTGVGNEQFF
NA	TRBV12-3/TRBV12-4	few	TRBJ1-6	TGTGCCAGCAGCGACAACAGGGTTTCACCCCTCCACTTT	CASSDNRVSPLHF
NA	TRBV4-1	once	TRBJ2-7	TGCGCCAGCAGCCCCTCTATGCTCCCGTCTGGCTACGAGCAGTACTTC	CASSPSMLPSGYEQYF
TRBD2	TRBV10-1	NA	TRBJ2-1	TGCGCCAGCAGTACGCAGCGGGACGCCCGGCAGTTCTTC	CASSTQRDARQFF
NA	TRBV5-1	NA	TRBJ1-5	TGCGCCAGCAGCGAGTTCTCGGCGAGCAATCAGCCCCAGCATTTT	CASSEFSASNQPQHF
NA	TRBV11-2	NA	TRBJ2-7	TGTGCCAGCAGCTTAGGGAGGGATCCTGTACCCTACGAGCAGTACTTC	CASSLGRDPVPYEQYF
NA	TRBV7-3	once	TRBJ2-5	TGTGCCAGCAGCCCGGGGACCGTTAAAGAGACCCAGTACTTC	CASSPGTVKETQYF
NA	TRBV5-1	NA	TRBJ1-1	TGCGCCAGCAGCACCAGGGAGGCGGTGAACACTGAAGCTTTCTTT	CASSTREAVNTEAFF
TRBD1	TRBV6-5	NA	TRBJ2-1	TGTGCCGGGGTCCTAGGGCCAGGGGGTAACAATGAGCAGTTCTTC	CAGVLGPGGNNEQFF
NA	TRBV3-1/TRBV3-2	NA	TRBJ2-1	TGTGCCAGCAGCGGACGGACTGAATACAATGAGCAGTTCTTC	CASSGRTEYNEQFF
NA	TRBV7-9	NA	TRBJ2-1	TGTGCCAGCAGCTTAGATCGAGGGACTCGTCCCTACAATGAGCAGTTCTTC	CASSLDRGTRPYNEQFF
NA	TRBV19	once	TRBJ2-1	TGTGCCAGTAGTATAGTTAGGTTTAGGGGGAACAATGAGCAGTTCTTC	CASSIVRFRGNNEQFF
TRBD2	TRBV5-1	NA	TRBJ2-2	TGCGCCAGCAGCTTTAGTCTAGCGGAGTCCGGGGAGCTGTTTTTT	CASSFSLAESGELFF
NA	TRBV12-3/TRBV12-4	NA	TRBJ1-1	TGTGCCAGCAGTCAACCGGGGGGGGCAGCTTTCTTT	CASSQPGGAAFF
NA	TRBV27	NA	TRBJ1-4	TGTGCCAGCAAAATGACCGGGGCTAATGAAAAACTGTTTTTT	CASKMTGANEKLFF